Shown below are 12 T cell receptor beta chains from a single sample sequenced in a study of OX40 agonist ivuxolimab in advanced cancers. Sequencing used immunoSEQ multiplex PCR; TCRdb keeps in-frame clones, though not all of them. This table holds 81,000 or so clones, 88% found once. Sequenced here: CD4+ or CD8+ T cells sorted from blood, sampled in a trial of the OX40 agonist ivuxolimab. All receptors derive from an adult with an advanced solid tumor such as melanoma, head and neck, liver or kidney cancer.

This clone showed up just a few times. The chain is built from TRBV11-3 and TRBJ1-3, with 7 bases identical to TRBD1. This CDR3 is built from 15 residues. The V segment lost 5 bases and the J segment 0 bases; nucleotides outside the gene matches: 4. CDR1 and CDR2 from the germline V gene are SGHNT and YENEEA. The CDR3 nucleotides read TGTGCCAGCAGCCCAGGGGGATTCTCTGGAAACACCATATATTTT. Protein product: CASSPGGFSGNTIYF.

This chain joins TRBV7-2 and TRBJ2-7; no clear D. This CDR3 is 14 amino acids long. Trimming took off 3 bases at V and 2 bases at J, with 11 bases between the two ends. From germline, CDR1 is SGHTA and CDR2 FQGNSA. The CDR3 DNA follows: TGTGCCAGCAGCTTGGTAGGAGTTACCTACGAGCAGTACTTC. Encoded protein: CASSLVGVTYEQYF. The full variable domain, completed using reference TRBV7-2 and TRBJ2-7, is GAGVSQSPSNKVTEKGKDVELRCDPISGHTALYWYRQSLGQGLEFLIYFQGNSAPDKSGLPSDRFSAERTGGSVSTLTIQRTQQEDSAVYLCASSLVGVTYEQYFGPGTRLTVT.

This clone is a singleton in its sample. The chain is built from TRBV2 and TRBJ2-4, with 10 bases identical to TRBD1. Germline CDR1 and CDR2: SNHLY and FYNNEI. The CDR3 runs to 14 residues. The ends lost 6 bases at V and 8 bases at J; junction bases unmatched: 7. The CDR3: CASSRDRGEDIQYF. The CDR3 nucleotides read TGTGCCAGCAGCAGGGACAGGGGTGAGGACATTCAGTACTTC.

This chain joins TRBV6-1 and TRBJ1-5, with TRBD1 matching 8 bases. This CDR3 contains 19 residues. CDR1 MNHNS and CDR2 SASEGT come from the germline V gene. Unmatched junction bases numbered 14, after V lost 4 bases and J lost 0 bases. The CDR3 DNA reads TGTGCCAGCAGTGTAGCCGGGACAGGACGCTACTATAGCAATCAGCCCCAGCATTTT. Translation gives CASSVAGTGRYYSNQPQHF.

V is TRBV7-2 and J is TRBJ2-7; 11 positions match TRBD1. Trimming removed 5 bases from V and 5 bases from J; junction bases left unmatched: 5. Germline V gene sequence: CDR1 SGHTA, CDR2 FQGNSA. This CDR3 has 14 residues. CDR3 region: CASSRDRGTDEQYF. The CDR3 nucleotides are TGTGCCAGCAGCCGGGACAGGGGGACAGACGAGCAGTACTTC.

V and J are TRBV2 and TRBJ1-4, with D possibly TRBD1 on 5 matching bases. CDR1 is SNHLY, CDR2 FYNNEI, per germline. The CDR3 consists of 16 residues. Trimming shortened V by 3 bases and J by 3 bases, and 14 bases separated the two germline ends. CDR3 in amino acids: CASSEELQGANEKLFF. CDR3 bases: TGTGCCAGCAGTGAGGAACTTCAAGGGGCTAATGAAAAACTGTTTTTT. The full variable domain, rest sourced from reference TRBV2 and TRBJ1-4, is EPEVTQTPSHQVTQMGQEVILRCVPISNHLYFYWYRQILGQKVEFLVSFYNNEISEKSEIFDDQFSVERPDGSNFTLKIRSTKLEDSAMYFCASSEELQGANEKLFFGSGTQLSVL.

In this sample, this clone turned up once. V usage is TRBV9 and J usage is TRBJ2-7; 12 positions agree with TRBD2. V lost 0 bases, J lost 3 bases, and 7 bases stayed unmatched. The CDR3 runs to 17 residues. CDR1 is SGDLS and CDR2 is YYNGEE in the germline V gene. This CDR3 reads CASSVGLAGDRGYEQYF. In DNA form, the CDR3 reads TGTGCCAGCAGCGTAGGACTAGCGGGGGACCGGGGCTACGAGCAGTACTTC. The full variable domain, completed using reference TRBV9 and TRBJ2-7, is DSGVTQTPKHLITATGQRVTLRCSPRSGDLSVYWYQQSLDQGLQFLIQYYNGEERAKGNILERFSAQQFPDLHSELNLSSLELGDSALYFCASSVGLAGDRGYEQYFGPGTRLTVT.

The gene calls are TRBV27 and TRBJ2-3; weak D call: TRBD1 (5 bases). V was pared by 7 bases and J by 2 bases, with 16 bases between. CDR3 length: 15 residues. In germline, CDR1 is MNHEY, CDR2 SMNVEV (reference sequence). The CDR3 DNA follows: TGTGCCAGCACCACTCAGGGCAGACCCACAGATACGCAGTATTTT. Translated, it gives CASTTQGRPTDTQYF.

This chain joins TRBV6-5 and TRBJ1-1; 7 bases are a match to TRBD1. The CDR3 runs to 14 residues. The V gene's germline CDR1 is MNHEY and CDR2 SVGAGI. V lost 6 bases to trimming and J lost 8 bases; unmatched junction nucleotides: 12. The CDR3 DNA sequence: TGTGCCAGCAGCCTAGGGACAGCCGCATTAGAAGCTTTCTTT. Its translation: CASSLGTAALEAFF.

The rearrangement joins TRBV28 to TRBJ1-2; no firm D call. With 2 bases removed from V and 0 bases from J, the gap between germline ends came to 13 bases. Germline CDR1 and CDR2: MDHEN and SYDVKM. This CDR3 region has 16 residues. CDR3 sequence reads: CASSLGPLTANYGYTF. The CDR3 nucleotides are TGTGCCAGCAGTTTAGGCCCCTTAACAGCTAACTATGGCTACACCTTC.

This chain uses TRBV4-1 with TRBJ2-3, with D perhaps TRBD2 (5 bases). Trimming stripped 2 bases from V and 5 bases from J, with 11 bases between. This CDR3 spans 14 amino acids. Germline CDR1 is MGHRA and CDR2 is YSYEKL. CDR3 amino acids: CASSQSRGIDTQYF. The CDR3 nucleotides read TGCGCCAGCAGCCAATCACGAGGGATAGATACGCAGTATTTT.

CDR3 sequence reads: CASSFGTSAGELFF. As DNA, the CDR3 is TGTGCCAGCAGCTTCGGGACTTCTGCCGGGGAGCTGTTTTTT. The gene calls are TRBV11-2 and TRBJ2-2; tentatively, D is TRBD2 (6 bases). V was pared by 3 bases and J by 6 bases, with 11 bases between. CDR1 SGHAT and CDR2 FQNNGV come from the germline V gene. The CDR3 is made up of 14 amino acids.